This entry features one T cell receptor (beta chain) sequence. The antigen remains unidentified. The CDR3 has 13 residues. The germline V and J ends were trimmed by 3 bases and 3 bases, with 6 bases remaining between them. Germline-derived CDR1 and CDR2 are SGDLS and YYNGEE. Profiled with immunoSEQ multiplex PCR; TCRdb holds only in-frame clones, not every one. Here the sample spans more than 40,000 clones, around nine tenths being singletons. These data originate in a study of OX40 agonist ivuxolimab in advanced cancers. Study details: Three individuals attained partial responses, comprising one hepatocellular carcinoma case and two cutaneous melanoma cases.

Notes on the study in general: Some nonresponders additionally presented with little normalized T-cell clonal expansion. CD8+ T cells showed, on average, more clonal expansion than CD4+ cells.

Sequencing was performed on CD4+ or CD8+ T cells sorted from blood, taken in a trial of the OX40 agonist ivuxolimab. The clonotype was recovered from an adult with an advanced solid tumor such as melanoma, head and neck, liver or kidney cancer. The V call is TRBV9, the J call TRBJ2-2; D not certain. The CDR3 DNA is TGTGCCAGCAGCGCCATGTACACCGGGGAGCTGTTTTTT. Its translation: CASSAMYTGELFF.